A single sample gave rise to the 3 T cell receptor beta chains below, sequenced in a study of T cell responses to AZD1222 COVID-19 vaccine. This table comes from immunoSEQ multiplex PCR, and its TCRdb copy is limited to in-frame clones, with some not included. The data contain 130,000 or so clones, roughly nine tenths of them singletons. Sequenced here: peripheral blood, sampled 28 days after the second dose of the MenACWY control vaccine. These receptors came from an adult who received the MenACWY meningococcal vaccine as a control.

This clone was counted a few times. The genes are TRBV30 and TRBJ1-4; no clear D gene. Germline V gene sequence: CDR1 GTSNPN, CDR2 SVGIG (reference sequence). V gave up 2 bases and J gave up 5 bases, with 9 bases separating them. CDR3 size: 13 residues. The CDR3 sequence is CAWSWTGNEKLFF. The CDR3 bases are TGTGCCTGGAGTTGGACGGGAAATGAAAAACTGTTTTTT.

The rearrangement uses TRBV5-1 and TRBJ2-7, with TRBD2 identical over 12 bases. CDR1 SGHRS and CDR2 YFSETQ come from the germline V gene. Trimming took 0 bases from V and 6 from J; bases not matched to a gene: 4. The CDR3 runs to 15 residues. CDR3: CASSLETSGRGEQYF. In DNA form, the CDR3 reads TGCGCCAGCAGCTTGGAGACTAGCGGGAGAGGCGAGCAGTACTTC.

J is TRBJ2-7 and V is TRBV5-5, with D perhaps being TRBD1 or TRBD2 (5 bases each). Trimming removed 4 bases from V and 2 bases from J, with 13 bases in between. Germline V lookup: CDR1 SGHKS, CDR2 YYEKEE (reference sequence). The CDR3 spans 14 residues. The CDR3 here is CASSPGDGTYEQYF. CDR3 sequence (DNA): TGTGCCAGCAGCCCCGGGGACGGAACCTACGAGCAGTACTTC. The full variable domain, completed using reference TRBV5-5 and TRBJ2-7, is DAGVTQSPTHLIKTRGQQVTLRCSPISGHKSVSWYQQVLGQGPQFIFQYYEKEERGRGNFPDRFSARQFPNYSSELNVNALLLGDSALYLCASSPGDGTYEQYFGPGTRLTVT.